These T cell receptor beta chains were read from a single sample in a study of cytomegalovirus exposure and HLA in healthy donors. The table came from immunoSEQ multiplex PCR; TCRdb's copy has only in-frame clones and leaves some out. The sample consists of over 55,000 clones, around three quarters of them appearing once. The sequenced sample was PBMCs. The origin of the receptors is a woman aged 45-59 years in good health and CMV-seropositive. CDR3s include the opening cysteine and the closing phenylalanine or tryptophan. D genes are given only for firm matches. Clone size, where shown, is once, few, many, or a class for clones that have expanded.

. TRBJ2-7 . TRBV1 CTSSQGPEAGAYEQYF TGCACCAGCAGCCAAGGCCCAGAAGCGGGAGCCTACGAGCAGTACTTC
. TRBJ1-5 . TRBV6-1 CASSEASRWNQPQHF TGTGCCAGCAGTGAAGCATCCAGATGGAATCAGCCCCAGCATTTT
. TRBJ2-2 TRBD1 TRBV6-5 CAIQGAQNTGELFF TGTGCCATACAGGGGGCGCAGAACACCGGGGAGCTGTTTTTT
. TRBJ1-1 TRBD1 TRBV25-1 CASSPYTGGGEAFF TGTGCCAGCTCACCATACACAGGGGGGGGTGAAGCTTTCTTT
. TRBJ1-4 . TRBV29-1 CSADTGGEKLFF TGCAGCGCAGACACGGGAGGAGAAAAACTGTTTTTT
few TRBJ2-7 TRBD1 TRBV5-1 CASSGGTGAYEQYF TGCGCCAGCAGCGGAGGGACAGGGGCCTACGAGCAGTACTTC
. TRBJ2-7 TRBD2 TRBV29-1 CSVRPGGAYEQYF TGCAGCGTACGTCCGGGAGGGGCTTACGAGCAGTACTTC
. TRBJ2-1 . TRBV7-2 CASSLEWSGGEQFF TGTGCCAGCAGCTTAGAATGGTCGGGGGGCGAGCAGTTCTTC
. TRBJ2-7 TRBD2 TRBV5-4 CASSVLTSGGAYEQYF TGTGCCAGCAGCGTCCTGACTAGCGGGGGAGCCTACGAGCAGTACTTC
. TRBJ2-1 . TRBV10-3 CAIMGESNEQFF TGTGCCATCATGGGAGAATCCAATGAGCAGTTCTTC
. TRBJ2-2 . TRBV2 CASSVGQYQPANTGELFF TGTGCCAGCAGTGTGGGACAATATCAACCCGCGAACACCGGGGAGCTGTTTTTT
. TRBJ2-1 . TRBV27 CASSLERSYNEQFF TGTGCCAGCAGTTTAGAGCGCTCCTACAATGAGCAGTTCTTC
. TRBJ2-3 TRBD2 TRBV4-2 CASSESGESTDTQYF TGTGCCAGCAGCGAAAGCGGGGAAAGCACAGATACGCAGTATTTT
. TRBJ1-2 . TRBV5-6 CASSLQGDYGYTF TGTGCCAGCAGCTTACAGGGAGACTATGGCTACACCTTC
. TRBJ2-5 TRBD2 TRBV5-8 CASSTGTSAVQETQYF TGTGCCAGCAGCACCGGGACTAGCGCTGTACAAGAGACCCAGTACTTC
few TRBJ2-5 . TRBV28 CASSLTLARGPKETQYF TGTGCCAGCAGTTTAACTCTAGCCCGGGGTCCCAAAGAGACCCAGTACTTC
. TRBJ2-3 TRBD2 TRBV28 CASSTSGVTSSTDTQYF TGTGCCAGCAGCACTAGCGGGGTCACCTCTAGCACAGATACGCAGTATTTT
once TRBJ1-1 TRBD1 TRBV5-1 CASIRDRGLDNTEAFF TGCGCCAGCATCCGGGACAGGGGGTTGGATAACACTGAAGCTTTCTTT
. TRBJ2-7 . TRBV5-1 CASSLGGGNNYEQYF TGCGCCAGCAGCTTGGGCGGGGGCAACAACTACGAGCAGTACTTC
. TRBJ1-5 . TRBV15 CATSITRGDQPQHF TGTGCCACCAGCATTACCAGGGGAGATCAGCCCCAGCATTTT
. TRBJ2-3 TRBD2 TRBV7-3 CASSPQSGRFTDTQYF TGTGCCAGCAGCCCCCAAAGCGGGAGATTCACAGATACGCAGTATTTT
. TRBJ2-5 TRBD2 TRBV18 CASSPQRTSGGALETQYF TGTGCCAGCTCACCCCAACGGACTAGCGGGGGGGCATTAGAGACCCAGTACTTC
few TRBJ1-4 TRBD1 TRBV5-1 CASSPQGGINEKLFF TGCGCCAGCAGCCCCCAGGGGGGAATTAATGAAAAACTGTTTTTT
. TRBJ2-3 TRBD1 TRBV5-1 CASSGQGSTDTQYF TGCGCCAGCAGCGGACAGGGGAGCACAGATACGCAGTATTTT
. TRBJ1-1 . TRBV7-9 CASSRSGNTEAFF TGTGCCAGCAGCCGCAGCGGGAACACTGAAGCTTTCTTT
. TRBJ1-2 TRBD1 TRBV19 CASTTWGQGAFGYTF TGTGCCAGTACTACCTGGGGACAGGGGGCGTTCGGCTACACCTTC
. TRBJ1-4 . TRBV10-1 CASSESFGKLFF TGCGCCAGCAGTGAGTCTTTCGGGAAACTGTTTTTT
once TRBJ1-1 . TRBV5-5 CASSLGLNTEAFF TGTGCCAGCAGCTTGGGGCTGAACACTGAAGCTTTCTTT
. TRBJ2-1 TRBD1 TRBV7-8 CASSFSQYWTGYYNEQFF TGTGCCAGCAGCTTTAGTCAGTATTGGACAGGGTACTACAATGAGCAGTTCTTC
. TRBJ2-5 . TRBV30 CAWSHDSEETQYF TGTGCCTGGAGTCATGACAGCGAAGAGACCCAGTACTTC
. TRBJ1-1 . TRBV11-2 CASSLGRNTEAFF TGTGCCAGCAGCTTAGGTCGGAACACTGAAGCTTTCTTT
. TRBJ2-7 TRBD1 TRBV5-4 CASSWGQGGKDEQYF TGTGCCAGCAGCTGGGGACAGGGGGGTAAGGACGAGCAGTACTTC
few TRBJ2-3 TRBD2 TRBV7-9 CASSSRVSSGGTDTQYF TGTGCCAGCAGCTCACGTGTGTCTAGCGGGGGTACAGATACGCAGTATTTT
. TRBJ1-3 . TRBV4-1 CASSQDSIVDSSGNTIYF TGCGCCAGCAGCCAGGATTCCATAGTCGACAGCTCTGGAAACACCATATATTTT
. TRBJ2-1 . TRBV7-9 CASSPPWGGPAYNEQFF TGTGCCAGCAGCCCCCCGTGGGGGGGGCCGGCCTACAATGAGCAGTTCTTC
. TRBJ2-7 TRBD1 TRBV18 CASSDRVGEQYF TGTGCCAGCTCAGACAGGGTAGGCGAGCAGTACTTC
once TRBJ1-3 TRBD1 TRBV4-1 CASSPGQGNTIYF TGCGCCAGCAGCCCGGGACAGGGAAACACCATATATTTT
. TRBJ2-4 TRBD2 TRBV10-3 CAISLAGENIQYF TGTGCCATCAGTCTAGCGGGGGAAAACATTCAGTACTTC
few TRBJ1-2 TRBD1 TRBV28 CASDRGEHGYTF TGTGCCAGTGACAGGGGCGAACATGGCTACACCTTC
. TRBJ2-5 TRBD2 TRBV5-1 CASSLFGSGDEETQYF TGCGCCAGCAGCTTGTTCGGTAGCGGGGATGAGGAGACCCAGTACTTC
. TRBJ2-7 . TRBV2 CASLPEQTYEQYF TGTGCCAGTCTACCGGAACAGACCTACGAGCAGTACTTC
. TRBJ2-3 . TRBV18 CASSPPGVSDTQYF TGTGCCAGCTCACCACCTGGAGTCTCAGATACGCAGTATTTT
. TRBJ1-1 . TRBV10-1 CASSRTRSANTEAFF TGCGCCAGCAGCCGGACACGGTCTGCTAACACTGAAGCTTTCTTT
once TRBJ2-2 . TRBV4-1 CASSKGHSNTGELFF TGCGCCAGCAGCAAGGGGCACTCGAACACCGGGGAGCTGTTTTTT
. TRBJ2-7 TRBD2 TRBV6-5 CASRPGRGVDEQYF TGTGCCAGCAGGCCGGGCCGGGGGGTCGACGAGCAGTACTTC
. TRBJ1-2 . TRBV7-2 CASSPRRQEDYGYTF TGTGCCAGCAGCCCCCGGCGCCAGGAGGACTATGGCTACACCTTC
. TRBJ2-7 . TRBV7-2 CASTLSYTPGSSYEQYF TGTGCCAGCACCCTATCTTACACCCCAGGTAGCTCCTACGAGCAGTACTTC
. TRBJ2-7 . TRBV13 CASSLRGSRTTYEQYF TGTGCCAGCAGCTTAAGGGGGTCAAGGACCACATACGAGCAGTACTTC
. TRBJ2-7 TRBD1 TRBV6-5 CASSYSGQGLGEQYF TGTGCCAGCAGTTACTCGGGACAGGGGCTGGGCGAGCAGTACTTC
. TRBJ2-1 . TRBV6-5 CAVRTFAVDEQFF TGTGCCGTACGAACTTTTGCGGTCGATGAGCAGTTCTTC
. TRBJ2-7 . TRBV19 CASSIAGQNYEQYF TGTGCCAGTAGTATCGCCGGACAGAACTACGAGCAGTACTTC
few TRBJ1-6 TRBD1 TRBV4-3 CASSQDEATGWNNSPLHF TGCGCCAGCAGCCAAGATGAAGCGACAGGGTGGAATAATTCACCCCTCCACTTT
. TRBJ2-1 TRBD2 TRBV5-1 CASSPTSTNNEQFF TGCGCCAGCAGCCCGACTAGCACTAACAATGAGCAGTTCTTC
. TRBJ1-6 . TRBV5-4 CASSLAYRQESPLHF TGTGCCAGCAGCTTGGCCTATAGACAGGAGTCACCCCTCCACTTT
. TRBJ2-3 . TRBV15 CATSRSSVSTDTQYF TGTGCCACCAGCAGATCGTCTGTCAGCACAGATACGCAGTATTTT